This is a list of T cell receptor beta chains from one sample in a study of type 1 and type 2 diabetes patients. TCRdb analysed the multiplex PCR reads with MiXCR anew, one entry per CDR3 protein. This table holds more than 250,000 distinct CDR3 sequences, roughly 50% found once. Sequencing input: peripheral blood mononuclear cells (PBMCs). The receptors come from a man between 18 and 35 years old with type 2 diabetes. The CDR3 runs from the conserved cysteine through the conserved F or W. The D gene is left open where the match is weak. Clone size is shown for a subset of rows, as once, few, many or a class of expanded clone.

clone size,D gene,J gene,V gene,CDR3 protein,CDR3 DNA
few,TRBD2,TRBJ2-2,TRBV12-3/TRBV12-4,CASSLAGTSGELFF,TGTGCCAGCAGTCTAGCGGGGACATCCGGGGAGCTGTTTTTT
few,.,TRBJ1-5,TRBV10-3,CAISDRASNQPQHF,TGTGCCATCAGTGACAGGGCGAGCAATCAGCCCCAGCATTTT
.,TRBD1,TRBJ2-7,TRBV7-3,CASSTGQGDEQYF,TGTGCCAGCAGCACTGGACAGGGGGACGAGCAGTACTTC
few,.,TRBJ1-2,TRBV5-4,CASSFLRGENYGYTF,TGTGCCAGCAGCTTCCTACGGGGTGAGAACTATGGCTACACCTTC
once,TRBD2,TRBJ2-1,TRBV27,CASSIAGANEQFF,TGTGCCAGCAGTATAGCGGGAGCGAATGAGCAGTTCTTC
.,.,TRBJ2-2,TRBV10-1,CASSTGFTGELFF,TGCGCCAGCAGTACAGGGTTCACCGGGGAGCTGTTTTTT
.,.,TRBJ2-1,TRBV5-5,CASSSLASEQFF,TGTGCCAGCAGCTCCCTAGCATCTGAGCAGTTCTTC
.,TRBD2,TRBJ2-1,TRBV12-3/TRBV12-4,CASSLSGGSSYNEQFF,TGTGCCAGCAGCTTGAGCGGGGGAAGCTCCTACAATGAGCAGTTCTTC
.,TRBD1,TRBJ2-7,TRBV30,CAWSVGQAVYEQYF,TGTGCCTGGAGTGTAGGACAGGCAGTCTACGAGCAGTACTTC
.,.,TRBJ2-2,TRBV28,CASSSPAGDRGELFF,TGTGCCAGCAGTTCCCCAGCAGGGGACCGGGGGGAGCTGTTTTTT
.,.,TRBJ2-1,TRBV7-2,CASSGAYEQFF,TGTGCCAGCAGCGGCGCTTACGAGCAGTTCTTC
.,.,TRBJ1-2,TRBV7-9,CASSLSDTGLNYGYTF,TGTGCCAGCAGCTTATCAGACACCGGACTGAACTATGGCTACACCTTC
few,TRBD1,TRBJ2-3,TRBV19,CASSMSTGEGTDTQYF,TGTGCCAGTAGTATGTCCACAGGGGAAGGCACAGATACGCAGTATTTT
.,.,TRBJ2-3,TRBV6-4,CASSELGVVGDTQYF,TGTGCCAGCAGTGAACTAGGGGTAGTTGGAGATACGCAGTATTTT
.,.,TRBJ2-5,TRBV7-2,CASSSGAGKQETQYF,TGTGCCAGCAGCTCTGGGGCAGGGAAGCAAGAGACCCAGTACTTC
once,.,TRBJ1-4,TRBV19,CASKEPGEGEKLFF,TGTGCCAGTAAGGAACCCGGGGAGGGTGAAAAACTGTTTTTT
.,.,TRBJ1-1,TRBV6-1,CATNSAGGTEAFF,TGTGCCACCAATTCAGCGGGGGGCACTGAAGCTTTCTTT
.,.,TRBJ2-7,TRBV12-3/TRBV12-4,CASGFQLEQYF,TGTGCCAGCGGCTTCCAGCTCGAGCAGTACTTC
few,.,TRBJ2-1,TRBV6-4,CASRRGPDYNEQFF,TGTGCCAGCAGGAGGGGCCCCGACTACAATGAGCAGTTCTTC
many,.,TRBJ1-1,TRBV19,CASTGRANTEAFF,TGTGCCAGTACAGGACGCGCGAACACTGAAGCTTTCTTT
.,TRBD2,TRBJ2-7,TRBV7-3,CASSLRASGRNPSDEQYF,TGTGCCAGCAGCTTACGGGCTAGCGGGAGGAACCCTTCCGACGAGCAGTACTTC
once,.,TRBJ1-1,TRBV5-5,CASSPPGRATEAFF,TGTGCCAGCTCACCACCGGGACGGGCGACTGAAGCTTTCTTT
.,.,TRBJ1-5,TRBV7-2,CASSLLGGFNQPQHF,TGTGCCAGCAGCTTGCTGGGGGGCTTCAATCAGCCCCAGCATTTT
.,.,TRBJ2-2,TRBV5-5,CASGGLNTGELFF,TGTGCCAGCGGCGGGTTGAACACCGGGGAGCTGTTTTTT
few,TRBD1,TRBJ2-7,TRBV27,CASRGTASTYEQYF,TGTGCCAGCAGAGGGACAGCTTCAACCTACGAGCAGTACTTC
.,.,TRBJ2-2,TRBV6-5,CASSYMGGELFF,TGTGCCAGCAGTTATATGGGAGGGGAGCTGTTTTTT
.,.,TRBJ1-1,TRBV27,CASSLLVSHTEAFF,TGTGCCAGCAGTTTATTGGTCTCCCACACTGAAGCTTTCTTT
.,TRBD1,TRBJ1-1,TRBV9,CASSLQGRMNTEAFF,TGTGCCAGCAGCTTACAGGGGCGGATGAACACTGAAGCTTTCTTT
many,TRBD1,TRBJ2-7,TRBV2,CASSDRVLYEQYF,TGTGCCAGCTCGGACAGGGTATTGTACGAGCAGTACTTC
many,.,TRBJ2-1,TRBV7-2,CASSLANEQFF,TGTGCCAGCAGCTTAGCCAATGAGCAGTTCTTC
.,.,TRBJ2-7,TRBV30,CAWDLTPNRDHHSYEQYF,TGTGCCTGGGACCTGACCCCCAACAGGGACCATCACTCCTACGAGCAGTACTTC
.,.,TRBJ1-2,TRBV20-1,CSARTVSGYTF,TGCAGTGCTAGGACGGTTTCTGGCTACACCTTC
once,.,TRBJ2-7,TRBV10-2,CASSKSGVISYEQYF,TGCGCCAGCAGTAAGTCGGGGGTAATCTCCTACGAGCAGTACTTC
few,.,TRBJ2-2,TRBV20-1,CSARNRASIGGELFF,TGCAGTGCTAGAAACAGGGCCTCTATAGGCGGGGAGCTGTTTTTT
.,TRBD1,TRBJ1-4,TRBV6-6,CVSSPGDRVDEKLFF,TGTGTCAGCAGCCCAGGGGACAGGGTCGATGAAAAACTGTTTTTT
.,TRBD2,TRBJ2-1,TRBV24-1,CATEGLNLNEQFF,TGTGCCACCGAGGGACTAAACCTTAATGAGCAGTTCTTC
.,TRBD2,TRBJ2-5,TRBV25-1,CASQGLAGAETQYF,TGTGCCAGCCAAGGACTAGCGGGAGCCGAGACCCAGTACTTC
.,.,TRBJ2-2,TRBV27,CASSPPDTGELFF,TGTGCCAGCAGTCCCCCAGACACCGGGGAGCTGTTTTTT
.,.,TRBJ1-1,TRBV7-8,CASSFAGRWDTEAFF,TGTGCCAGCAGCTTTGCGGGGAGGTGGGACACTGAAGCTTTCTTT
.,.,TRBJ2-2,TRBV19,CASTVTLSGELLF,TGTGCCAGTACCGTCACCCTATCCGGGGAGCTGCTTTTT
.,.,TRBJ1-3,TRBV10-1,CASSENSGNTIYF,TGCGCCAGCAGTGAGAACTCTGGAAACACCATATATTTT
few,TRBD1,TRBJ1-6,TRBV12-3/TRBV12-4,CASSLLGQGGSPLHF,TGTGCCAGCAGTTTACTAGGACAGGGTGGTTCACCCCTCCACTTT
few,.,TRBJ2-2,TRBV20-1,CSALRGGTGELFF,TGCAGTGCTCTCAGGGGGGGTACCGGGGAGCTGTTTTTT
.,.,TRBJ1-2,TRBV18,CASSPRREYGYTF,TGTGCCAGCTCACCTAGGAGGGAGTATGGCTACACCTTC
few,TRBD1,TRBJ2-5,TRBV13,CASSSRTGLQETQYF,TGTGCCAGCAGTTCACGGACAGGCCTACAAGAGACCCAGTACTTC
few,.,TRBJ1-2,TRBV24-1,CATSDYNGYTF,TGTGCCACCAGTGATTATAATGGCTACACCTTC